This is a list of T cell receptor beta chains from one sample in a study of cytomegalovirus exposure and HLA in healthy donors. TCRdb keeps only in-frame clones here, not all; method: immunoSEQ multiplex PCR. This sample carries 120,000 or so clones, about 90% of them seen once, and the ten largest clones take less than 2%. Sequencing was performed on PBMCs. The source is a young woman in good health and CMV-seronegative. The CDR3 runs from the conserved cysteine through the conserved F or W. D genes are given only for firm matches. Clone size is not always given. Where it is, it says once, few, many or a class for expanded clones.

d_gene,len,j_gene,v_gene,abundance,CDR3aa,CDR3nt
TRBD2,14,TRBJ2-7,TRBV27,NA,CASSLVAGAHEQYF,TGTGCCAGCAGTTTAGTAGCGGGAGCCCACGAGCAGTACTTC
TRBD1,14,TRBJ1-4,TRBV30,NA,CAWTHRDRDEKLFF,TGTGCCTGGACCCACCGGGACAGGGATGAAAAACTGTTTTTT
NA,16,TRBJ2-3,TRBV15,NA,CATSRDGGTSTDTQYF,TGTGCCACCAGCAGAGATGGAGGAACTAGCACAGATACGCAGTATTTT
TRBD1,14,TRBJ1-4,TRBV15,NA,CATSKTGIYEKLFF,TGTGCCACCAGCAAGACAGGGATCTATGAAAAACTGTTTTTT
NA,15,TRBJ1-1,TRBV6-1,few,CASSPPTGGYTEAFF,TGTGCCAGCAGTCCACCGACCGGCGGTTATACTGAAGCTTTCTTT
TRBD2,15,TRBJ2-7,TRBV5-1,NA,CASSLGTSGVDEQYF,TGCGCCAGCAGCTTGGGGACTAGCGGGGTTGACGAGCAGTACTTC
NA,14,TRBJ2-7,TRBV10-3,NA,CAISDGRSSYEQYF,TGTGCCATCAGTGATGGTAGGAGCTCCTACGAGCAGTACTTC
NA,13,TRBJ2-1,TRBV7-2,NA,CASRFTGTNEQFF,TGTGCCAGCAGATTCACGGGGACTAATGAGCAGTTCTTC
TRBD1,14,TRBJ2-5,TRBV7-2,once,CASRRTGGRETQYF,TGTGCCAGCAGACGGACAGGGGGGAGAGAGACCCAGTACTTC
NA,12,TRBJ1-3,TRBV11-3,NA,CAKVIAKNTIYF,TGTGCCAAAGTCATAGCGAAGAACACCATATATTTT
TRBD1,17,TRBJ1-6,TRBV4-1,NA,CASSRILGTGGHSPLHF,TGCGCCAGCAGCCGAATACTTGGGACAGGGGGCCACTCACCCCTCCACTTT
NA,16,TRBJ2-7,TRBV7-9,NA,CASSLGSGVDSYEQYF,TGTGCCAGCAGCTTAGGTAGTGGGGTTGACAGCTACGAGCAGTACTTC
TRBD1,14,TRBJ1-4,TRBV18,once,CASSPGQGDEKLFF,TGTGCCAGCTCACCCGGACAGGGCGATGAAAAACTGTTTTTT
NA,14,TRBJ1-2,TRBV19,few,CASRSRGEDDGYTF,TGTGCCAGTAGGTCCCGAGGGGAGGATGATGGCTACACCTTC
TRBD1,15,TRBJ2-3,TRBV7-2,NA,CASSLVGRGTDTQYF,TGTGCCAGCAGCTTAGTGGGCAGGGGGACAGATACGCAGTATTTT
NA,20,TRBJ2-1,TRBV5-1,NA,CASRNPGRDQLTGSYNEQFF,TGCGCCAGCAGAAATCCGGGGCGGGATCAATTAACCGGATCCTACAATGAGCAGTTCTTC
TRBD2,14,TRBJ2-2,TRBV11-2,NA,CASSSLRGRGELFF,TGTGCCAGCAGCTCCCTCCGCGGGAGAGGGGAGCTGTTTTTT
NA,15,TRBJ2-1,TRBV5-8,NA,CASSTRGRSYNEQFF,TGTGCCAGCAGCACCCGAGGCAGATCCTACAATGAGCAGTTCTTC
NA,16,TRBJ1-2,TRBV9,few,CASSVAETGAEHGYTF,TGTGCCAGCAGCGTGGCAGAGACAGGAGCCGAACATGGCTACACCTTC
TRBD1,16,TRBJ2-2,TRBV9,NA,CASSAPDRPNTGELFF,TGTGCCAGCAGCGCCCCGGACAGGCCGAACACCGGGGAGCTGTTTTTT
TRBD2,15,TRBJ2-2,TRBV7-3,NA,CASSPSGTGTGELFF,TGTGCCAGCAGCCCCAGCGGGACCGGCACCGGGGAGCTGTTTTTT
NA,15,TRBJ2-7,TRBV19,NA,CASSIDGGGPYEQYF,TGTGCCAGTAGTATAGATGGGGGCGGGCCGTACGAGCAGTACTTC
NA,13,TRBJ2-7,TRBV19,NA,CASSSDRNYEQYF,TGTGCCAGTAGCAGTGACAGAAACTACGAGCAGTACTTC
TRBD1,15,TRBJ1-1,TRBV7-9,NA,CASSNTGTGSTEAFF,TGTGCCAGCAGCAACACCGGGACAGGGAGCACTGAAGCTTTCTTT
TRBD1,15,TRBJ1-6,TRBV30,NA,CAWRPRTGRNSPLHF,TGTGCCTGGAGGCCCCGGACAGGGAGGAATTCACCCCTCCACTTT
TRBD1,14,TRBJ2-7,TRBV5-6,NA,CASSEGQYPYEQYF,TGTGCCAGCAGCGAGGGACAGTATCCATACGAGCAGTACTTC
NA,15,TRBJ1-2,TRBV6-1,NA,CASSRTLGGPYGYTF,TGTGCCAGCAGCAGGACTCTCGGGGGGCCTTATGGCTACACCTTC
TRBD1,15,TRBJ1-2,TRBV30,few,CAWSPETTGANGYTF,TGTGCCTGGAGTCCCGAGACGACAGGGGCGAACGGCTACACCTTC
NA,13,TRBJ2-5,TRBV7-2,NA,CASSLLDQETQYF,TGTGCCAGCAGCTTGTTAGACCAAGAGACCCAGTACTTC
TRBD1,14,TRBJ1-2,TRBV7-3,NA,CASSPSTGEGGYTF,TGTGCCAGCAGCCCGTCGACAGGGGAGGGTGGCTACACCTTC
TRBD1,15,TRBJ2-7,TRBV7-8,once,CASSLFGTAIYEQYF,TGTGCCAGCAGCTTATTCGGGACAGCGATTTACGAGCAGTACTTC
NA,16,TRBJ1-3,TRBV30,NA,CAWSVAAVRTGNTIYF,TGTGCCTGGAGTGTCGCGGCTGTGAGGACTGGAAACACCATATATTTT
NA,16,TRBJ1-5,TRBV4-1,NA,CASRHTLGGANQPQHF,TGCGCCAGCAGACATACCTTAGGGGGGGCGAATCAGCCCCAGCATTTT
NA,16,TRBJ1-5,TRBV19,NA,CASSTSFRGNNQPQHF,TGTGCCAGTAGTACCTCTTTCAGGGGAAACAATCAGCCCCAGCATTTT
NA,13,TRBJ1-2,TRBV29-1,NA,CSVSSVTNYGYTF,TGCAGCGTTTCTTCCGTTACTAACTATGGCTACACCTTC
TRBD1,15,TRBJ2-1,TRBV14,NA,CASSQWDRGLNEQFF,TGTGCCAGCAGCCAATGGGACAGGGGGTTGAATGAGCAGTTCTTC
TRBD1,15,TRBJ1-2,TRBV28,NA,CASSLLGTGDYGYTF,TGTGCCAGCAGTTTATTAGGGACAGGGGACTATGGCTACACCTTC
TRBD2,20,TRBJ2-1,TRBV11-3,NA,CASSLRSGLAGKVSYNEQFF,TGTGCCAGCAGCTTGAGATCGGGACTAGCGGGAAAGGTCTCCTACAATGAGCAGTTCTTC
NA,11,TRBJ2-7,TRBV20-1,once,CSAPSRSEQYF,TGCAGTGCACCTAGCCGTTCCGAGCAGTACTTC
NA,13,TRBJ1-2,TRBV6-1,few,CASTKQGSYGYTF,TGTGCCAGCACCAAACAGGGAAGCTATGGCTACACCTTC
TRBD2,13,TRBJ2-7,TRBV28,NA,CASSFGGRDEQYF,TGTGCCAGCAGTTTTGGGGGGAGGGACGAGCAGTACTTC
NA,14,TRBJ1-2,TRBV7-8,NA,CASSLGSNNYGYTF,TGTGCCAGCAGCTTAGGTTCCAATAACTATGGCTACACCTTC
TRBD2,15,TRBJ2-7,TRBV6-1,NA,CASSETSGSSYEQYF,TGTGCCAGCAGTGAAACTAGCGGGAGCTCCTACGAGCAGTACTTC
NA,11,TRBJ2-7,TRBV2,NA,CASSGRGEQYF,TGTGCCAGCAGTGGAAGGGGCGAGCAGTACTTC
NA,13,TRBJ1-2,TRBV5-4,few,CASSLPGIDGYTF,TGTGCCAGCAGCTTACCCGGGATTGATGGCTACACCTTC